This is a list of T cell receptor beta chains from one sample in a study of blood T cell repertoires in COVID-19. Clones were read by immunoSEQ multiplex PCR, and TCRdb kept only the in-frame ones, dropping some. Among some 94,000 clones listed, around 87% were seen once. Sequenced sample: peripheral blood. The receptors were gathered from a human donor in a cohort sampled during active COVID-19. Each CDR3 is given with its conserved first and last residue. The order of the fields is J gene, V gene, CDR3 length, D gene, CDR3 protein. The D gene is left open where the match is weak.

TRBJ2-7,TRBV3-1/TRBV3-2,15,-,CASSQVHLGFDEQYF
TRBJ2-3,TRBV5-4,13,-,CASSPLSADTQYF
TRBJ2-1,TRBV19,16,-,CANQGAPRAGDNEQFF
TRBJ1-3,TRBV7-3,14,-,CASSLTGQGNTIYF
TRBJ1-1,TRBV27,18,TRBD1,CASSHPRQGRGENPEAFF
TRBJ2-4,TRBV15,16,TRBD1,CATSRAPGTGKNIQYF
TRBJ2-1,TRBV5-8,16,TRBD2,CASSFFRTSGKNEQFF
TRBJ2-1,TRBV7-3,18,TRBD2,CASSLGTSGRGRNNEQFF
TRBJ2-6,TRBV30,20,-,CAWSDLLLAGFPSGANVLTF
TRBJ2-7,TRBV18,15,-,CASSPLRDTSYEQYF
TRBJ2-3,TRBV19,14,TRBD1,CASRDRASTDTQYF
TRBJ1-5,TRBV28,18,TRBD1,CASSLTHRMTGSNQPQHF
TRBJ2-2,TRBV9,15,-,CASSGAGSRTGELFF
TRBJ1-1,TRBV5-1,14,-,CASSPRQGLPEAFF
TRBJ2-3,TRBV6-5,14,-,CASSSGGGTDTQYF
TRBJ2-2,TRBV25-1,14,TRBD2,CASGTSGGTGELFF
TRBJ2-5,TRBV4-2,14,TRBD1,CASSPGTGEETQYF
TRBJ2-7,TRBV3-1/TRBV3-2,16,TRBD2,CASSQNSGTSATEQYF
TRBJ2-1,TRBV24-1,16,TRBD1,CATSDSDREPYNEQFF
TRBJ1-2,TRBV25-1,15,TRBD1,CASTAGGQGGNGYTF
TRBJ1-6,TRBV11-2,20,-,CASSLEDTGVDGPFDSPLHF
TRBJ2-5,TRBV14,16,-,CASSQGFKGFQETQYF
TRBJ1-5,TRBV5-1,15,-,CASSLAGGSNQPQHF
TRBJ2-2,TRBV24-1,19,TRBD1,CATSDPLAADRGRTGELFF
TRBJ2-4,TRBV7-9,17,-,CASSERARSGAKNIQYF
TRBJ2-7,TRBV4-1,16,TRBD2,CASSQPLGEGRYEQYF
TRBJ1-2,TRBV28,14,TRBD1,CAGRDSTGAYGYTF
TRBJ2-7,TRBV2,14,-,CASKDSENSYEQYF
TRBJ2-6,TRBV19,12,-,CASSDRVNVLTF
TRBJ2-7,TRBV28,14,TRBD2,CASSLAGGAYEQYF
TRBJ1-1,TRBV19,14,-,CASSIARVNTEAFF
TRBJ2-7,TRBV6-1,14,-,CASSEDLSPYEQYF
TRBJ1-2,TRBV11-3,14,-,CASSLERGLSGYTF
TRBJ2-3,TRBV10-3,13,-,CAISVASTDTQYF
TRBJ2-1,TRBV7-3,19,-,CASSLQGAGGRPSYNEQFF
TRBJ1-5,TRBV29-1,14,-,CSVVEGSSNQPQHF
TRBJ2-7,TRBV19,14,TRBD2,CASSRVAGPYEQYF
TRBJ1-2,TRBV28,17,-,CASSPPFPQGSAYGYTF
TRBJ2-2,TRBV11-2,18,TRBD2,CASSLGGGPRERVGELFF
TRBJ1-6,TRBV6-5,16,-,CASSYDPTGLNSPLHF
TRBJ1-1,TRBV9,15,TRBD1,CASSSRTGLNTEAFF
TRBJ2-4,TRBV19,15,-,CASSIGDNGGNIQYF
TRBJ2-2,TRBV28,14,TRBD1,CASEDRAGSGELFF
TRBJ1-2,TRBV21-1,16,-,CASSKGWDTSGGGYTF
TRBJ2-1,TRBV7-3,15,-,CASSLTPLPRNEQFF
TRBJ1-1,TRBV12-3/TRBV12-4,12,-,CASSKQGTEAFF
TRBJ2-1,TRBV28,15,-,CASTPESSSYNEQFF
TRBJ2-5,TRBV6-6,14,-,CASSPYSSSETQYF
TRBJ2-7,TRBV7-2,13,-,CASSLGLVSVKYF